What follows describes a single T cell receptor beta chain. This clonotype is characterized as medium-sized (0.01 to 0.1%). This receptor's antigen is unknown. No qualities accompany the bases; no much larger clone lies one base away. These data are taken from a study of immune reconstitution after stem cell transplant in scleroderma (dated by TCRdb to 2016 to 2017). As encoded in the germline V gene (reference sequence), CDR1 is DFQATT while CDR2 is SNEGSKA. The CDR3 contains 12 residues, cysteine and phenylalanine counted. This entry keeps only the CDR3 DNA: 36 bases, framed from base 1. Library preparation used RT-PCR. These reads were obtained on an Illumina MiSeq. TCRdb reprocessed the public reads (quality trimming at Q25 with fastp, clone calling with MiXCR) and kept in-frame beta chains. Duplicate CDR3 protein sequences are folded into a single record with the most common DNA and genes. Here the sample has 6,000 or so distinct CDR3 sequences; approximately 8.2% occur a single time. About 9.4% of the sample comes from the top ten.

This sample was gathered before or after autologous hematopoietic stem cell transplantation (not recorded which). The sequence was collected from a male donor with systemic sclerosis. The sequence links TRBV20-1 to TRBJ2-3; the D call is possibly TRBD1 or TRBD2, each sharing 6 bases. The CDR3 protein: CSPRGGTDTQYF. The nucleotide sequence is TGCTCCCCTAGGGGGGGCACAGATACGCAGTATTTT.